This T cell receptor beta chain was captured by sequencing in a study of blood T cell repertoires in COVID-19. For the study at large: PBMCs, B-cell-depleted T cells, or T cells were the source of the cDNA or gDNA that made up the material.

Measured with immunoSEQ multiplex PCR; TCRdb has only the in-frame clones, and not every one. The sample yields about 300,000 clones, 85% seen once. Enrollees, about 18 to 90 years old, lived in some 24 US areas. Participant reports of clinical history set cohort assignment. Sequenced: PBMCs or T cells enriched from blood (not recorded which). This clonotype was sampled from a woman aged 50 to 65 who had recovered from COVID-19.

The DNA of the CDR3 is TGTGCCAGCTCAGGACTAGCGGGACTTTCAGAGACCCAGTACTTC. Protein product: CASSGLAGLSETQYF. This chain connects TRBV18 to TRBJ2-5, with 12 bases lining up with TRBD2. Germline CDR1 is KGHSH and CDR2 is LQKENI. The J segment lost 4 bases and the V segment lost 5 bases, leaving 5 bases of the junction unmatched. CDR3 length: 15 residues.